The 6 T cell receptor beta chains presented below share a single source sample, sequenced in a study of brain T cells in children with intractable seizures. Clones were sequenced by immunoSEQ multiplex PCR, and TCRdb holds only the in-frame ones, with some missing. Among around 70,000 clones listed, 85% to 95% were seen once. The sample was peripheral blood, taken at surgery. Source of these receptors: a boy under two years old with tuberous sclerosis and intractable seizures.

The J gene is TRBJ2-3, the V gene TRBV24-1, with TRBD2 matching over 12 bases. Germline CDR1 KGHDR, CDR2 SFDVKD. The ends lost 2 bases at V and 5 bases at J; junction bases unmatched: 4. The CDR3 has 16 residues. CDR3 sequence: CATSDWASGREDTQYF. CDR3 nucleotides: TGTGCCACCAGTGATTGGGCTAGCGGGAGGGAAGATACGCAGTATTTT.

The rearrangement joins TRBV27 to TRBJ1-1; D not resolved. Germline CDR1 and CDR2: MNHEY and SMNVEV (reference sequence). This CDR3 spans 14 amino acids. V was clipped by 2 bases and J by 0 bases, with 7 bases between them. The CDR3: CASSLLGLNTEAFF. CDR3 DNA sequence: TGTGCCAGCAGTTTACTCGGTCTGAACACTGAAGCTTTCTTT.

The rearrangement uses TRBV5-1 and TRBJ1-4; a possible D gene is TRBD1 (5 bases). The CDR3 is 14 residues long. Trimming pared 7 bases from V and 8 bases from J, leaving 18 bases between. Germline CDR1 reads SGHRS; CDR2 reads YFSETQ. CDR3 coding DNA: TGCGCCAGCTCCGGTGGTTATTCAGGGGAAAAACTGTTTTTT. Its protein product is CASSGGYSGEKLFF.

This rearrangement joins TRBV14 to TRBJ2-7, with unresolved D. The CDR3 is 14 amino acids. Trimming shortened V by 1 base and J by 2 bases, and 9 bases separated the two germline ends. Germline lookup yields CDR1 SGHDN and CDR2 FVKESK. CDR3 loop: CASSQVGSTYEQYF. CDR3 nucleotides: TGTGCCAGCAGCCAAGTCGGGTCGACCTACGAGCAGTACTTC.

This chain joins TRBV3-1 (or the pseudogene TRBV3-2) and TRBJ1-5; a possible D gene is TRBD1 (5 bases). This CDR3 contains 14 residues. Germline V gene sequence: CDR1 LGHDT, CDR2 YNNKEL (reference sequence). V was cut by 1 base and J by 7 bases, with 11 bases left in between. CDR3 protein: CASSQVGGEQPQHF. The CDR3 DNA follows: TGTGCCAGCAGCCAAGTCGGGGGGGAGCAGCCCCAGCATTTT.

This clone occurred once. J is TRBJ1-6 and V is TRBV30, with TRBD1 matching 10 bases. This CDR3 contains 14 residues. V lost 2 bases to trimming and J lost 10 bases; unmatched junction nucleotides: 5. Germline V gene sequence: CDR1 GTSNPN, CDR2 SVGIG (reference sequence). The CDR3 spells CAWSTTGGGSPLHF. CDR3 in DNA: TGTGCCTGGAGTACGACAGGGGGCGGGTCACCCCTCCACTTT.